This is a list of T cell receptor beta chains from one sample in a study of technical replicates of blood from a few donors. Produced via immunoSEQ multiplex PCR; TCRdb's table is partial and in-frame only. The data show tens of thousands of clones, more than 90% seen once. Specimen: T cells isolated from PBMCs. These receptors all come from a human donor in good health. Some clones in this sample may be carry-over from other donors' samples. CDR3s include the opening cysteine and the closing phenylalanine or tryptophan. D genes are given only for firm matches. Expanded clones are given a class, and other clones once, few, many or no size at all.

>TRBJ1-5|TRBV7-9|NA|NA
CASSLGAQPQHF
TGTGCCAGCAGCTTAGGGGCTCAGCCCCAGCATTTT
>TRBJ2-2|TRBV9|NA|NA
CASSVDGGSIGTNTGELFF
TGTGCCAGCAGCGTAGATGGGGGGAGTATAGGGACGAACACCGGGGAGCTGTTTTTT
>TRBJ2-1|TRBV5-6|NA|NA
CASVGPYNEQFF
TGTGCCAGCGTTGGCCCATACAATGAGCAGTTCTTC
>TRBJ2-3|TRBV6-6|TRBD1|NA
CASTIQGSADTQYF
TGTGCCAGCACGATACAGGGGTCGGCAGATACGCAGTATTTT
>TRBJ2-2|TRBV5-1|TRBD1|once
CASSKDRGRAGELFF
TGCGCCAGCAGCAAGGACAGGGGGCGCGCCGGGGAGCTGTTTTTT
>TRBJ2-7|TRBV28|TRBD1|NA
CASSRTGDYEQYF
TGTGCCAGCAGCCGAACAGGGGACTACGAGCAGTACTTC
>TRBJ2-7|TRBV30|NA|NA
CAWNRLDSPYEQYF
TGTGCCTGGAATCGGTTAGACTCTCCGTACGAGCAGTACTTC
>TRBJ2-7|TRBV30|NA|NA
CAWRSAYEQYF
TGTGCCTGGAGGTCGGCCTACGAGCAGTACTTC
>TRBJ2-1|TRBV27|NA|NA
CASSGSPTLRGSYNEQFF
TGTGCCAGCTCAGGCAGTCCCACACTTCGGGGGTCCTACAATGAGCAGTTCTTC
>TRBJ2-7|TRBV4-3|TRBD1|NA
CASSPTWTGAYEQYF
TGCGCCAGCAGCCCTACGTGGACAGGGGCTTACGAGCAGTACTTC
>TRBJ2-3|TRBV6-1|TRBD1|once
CASSEGTGEFTDTQYF
TGTGCCAGCAGTGAGGGGACAGGGGAGTTCACAGATACGCAGTATTTT
>TRBJ1-5|TRBV30|NA|NA
CAWSRESNQPQHF
TGTGCCTGGAGTCGAGAGAGCAATCAGCCCCAGCATTTT
>TRBJ2-1|TRBV11-3|TRBD1|NA
CASSLGDRVDNEQFF
TGTGCCAGCAGCTTGGGGGACAGGGTCGACAATGAGCAGTTCTTC
>TRBJ2-3|TRBV28|TRBD2|once
CASTPTPAGGKDTQYF
TGTGCCAGCACCCCGACCCCAGCGGGAGGGAAAGATACGCAGTATTTT
>TRBJ2-1|TRBV20-1|TRBD1|NA
CSASTGVEQFF
TGCAGTGCTAGTACAGGGGTTGAGCAGTTCTTC
>TRBJ2-1|TRBV5-4|TRBD2|once
CASSLVPDFTAGNNEQFF
TGTGCCAGCAGCTTGGTACCCGACTTCACAGCGGGGAACAATGAGCAGTTCTTC
>TRBJ2-1|TRBV11-2|TRBD2|NA
CASSLGRTSGYNEQFF
TGTGCCAGCAGCTTAGGGCGGACTAGCGGTTACAATGAGCAGTTCTTC
>TRBJ1-5|TRBV10-3|NA|NA
CASHGQINQPQHF
TGTGCCTCCCACGGACAGATTAATCAGCCCCAGCATTTT
>TRBJ2-6|TRBV11-2|NA|NA
CASSPWDIYSGANVLTF
TGTGCCAGCAGCCCCTGGGACATATACTCTGGGGCCAACGTCCTGACTTTC
>TRBJ2-3|TRBV27|TRBD1|NA
CASSLSVWGTGGTDTQYF
TGTGCCAGCAGTTTAAGCGTTTGGGGGACAGGGGGCACAGATACGCAGTATTTT
>TRBJ2-3|TRBV5-5|NA|NA
CASSFFTGPDTQYF
TGTGCCAGCAGCTTCTTTACAGGGCCGGATACGCAGTATTTT
>TRBJ2-7|TRBV10-3|TRBD2|NA
CATLGGTSGIYEQYF
TGTGCCACGCTGGGCGGGACTAGCGGGATCTACGAGCAGTACTTC
>TRBJ2-2|TRBV7-7|TRBD2|NA
CASSRPLAGGQDGELFF
TGTGCCAGCAGCCGCCCACTAGCGGGAGGCCAGGACGGGGAGCTGTTTTTT
>TRBJ1-4|TRBV19|NA|NA
CASSRRQLNEKLFF
TGTGCCAGTAGTAGACGACAGCTTAATGAAAAACTGTTTTTT
>TRBJ1-2|TRBV7-2|TRBD1|NA
CASSRQGYGYTF
TGTGCCAGCAGCAGACAGGGGTATGGCTACACCTTC
>TRBJ1-1|TRBV28|TRBD1|NA
CASRTAGTGEAFF
TGTGCCAGCAGAACCGCCGGGACAGGGGAAGCTTTCTTT
>TRBJ2-7|TRBV19|TRBD2|NA
CASSILYGTSEAYEQYF
TGTGCCAGTAGTATCCTATACGGGACTAGCGAAGCCTACGAGCAGTACTTC
>TRBJ1-4|TRBV6-5|NA|NA
CASRAATNEKLFF
TGTGCCAGCCGAGCTGCAACTAATGAAAAACTGTTTTTT
>TRBJ1-5|TRBV11-2|NA|NA
CASSLDAGGQPQHF
TGTGCCAGCAGCTTAGATGCGGGCGGGCAGCCCCAGCATTTT
>TRBJ1-5|TRBV5-1|NA|NA
CASSLDRNQPQHF
TGCGCCAGCAGCTTGGACCGGAATCAGCCCCAGCATTTT
>TRBJ1-2|TRBV5-6|TRBD1|few
CASSWDRSYGYTF
TGTGCCAGCAGCTGGGACAGGTCCTATGGCTACACCTTC
>TRBJ2-2|TRBV9|NA|NA
CASSGRAGNTGELFF
TGTGCCAGCAGCGGGAGGGCCGGGAACACCGGGGAGCTGTTTTTT
>TRBJ2-7|TRBV2|TRBD1|NA
CASSLTGVYEQYF
TGTGCCAGCAGTTTGACAGGGGTCTACGAGCAGTACTTC
>TRBJ2-1|TRBV15|TRBD1|once
CATSRKRAGTGVNEQFF
TGTGCCACCAGCAGAAAAAGGGCGGGGACAGGGGTAAATGAGCAGTTCTTC
>TRBJ1-5|TRBV18|NA|NA
CASSPGGVQPQHF
TGTGCCAGCTCACCAGGGGGCGTTCAGCCCCAGCATTTT
>TRBJ1-1|TRBV25-1|NA|NA
CASSLLGGGTEAFF
TGTGCCAGCAGTCTGCTGGGGGGAGGCACTGAAGCTTTCTTT
>TRBJ2-3|TRBV5-1|TRBD2|NA
CASGRLAGVEDTQYF
TGCGCCAGCGGACGCCTAGCGGGAGTTGAAGATACGCAGTATTTT
>TRBJ1-2|TRBV28|TRBD1|NA
CASGQAPYGYTF
TGTGCCAGCGGACAGGCCCCATATGGCTACACCTTC
>TRBJ2-1|TRBV19|NA|once
CAAQGGTYNEQFF
TGTGCCGCACAGGGGGGGACCTACAATGAGCAGTTCTTC
>TRBJ1-1|TRBV28|TRBD1|NA
CASSLMGQLMNTEAFF
TGTGCCAGCAGTTTAATGGGACAGCTTATGAACACTGAAGCTTTCTTT